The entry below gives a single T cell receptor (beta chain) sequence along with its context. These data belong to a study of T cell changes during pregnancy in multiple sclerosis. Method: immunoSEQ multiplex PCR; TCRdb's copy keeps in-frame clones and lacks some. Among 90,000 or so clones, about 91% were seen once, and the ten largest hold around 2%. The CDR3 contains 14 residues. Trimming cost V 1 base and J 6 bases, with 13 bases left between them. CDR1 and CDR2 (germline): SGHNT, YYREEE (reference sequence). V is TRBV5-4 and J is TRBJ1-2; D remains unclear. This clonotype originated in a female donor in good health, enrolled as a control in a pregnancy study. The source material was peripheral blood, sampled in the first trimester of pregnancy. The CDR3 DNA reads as TGTGCCAGCAGCTTGCCTCCGTCTGCGGATGGCTACACCTTC. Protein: CASSLPPSADGYTF. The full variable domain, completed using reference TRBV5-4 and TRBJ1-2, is ETGVTQSPTHLIKTRGQQVTLRCSSQSGHNTVSWYQQALGQGPQFIFQYYREEENGRGNFPPRFSGLQFPNYSSELNVNALELDDSALYLCASSLPPSADGYTFGSGTRLTVV.